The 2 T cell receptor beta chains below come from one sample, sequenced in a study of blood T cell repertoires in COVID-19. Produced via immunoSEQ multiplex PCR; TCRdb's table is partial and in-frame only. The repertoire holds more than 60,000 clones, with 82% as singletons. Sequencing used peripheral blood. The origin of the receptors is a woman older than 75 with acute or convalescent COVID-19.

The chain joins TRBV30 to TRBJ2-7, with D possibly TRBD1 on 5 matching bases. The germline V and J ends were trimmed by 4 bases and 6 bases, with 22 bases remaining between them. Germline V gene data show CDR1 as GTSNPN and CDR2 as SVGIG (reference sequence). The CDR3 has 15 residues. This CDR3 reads CAWTRQDTPFREQYF. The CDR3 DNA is TGTGCCTGGACCCGGCAGGACACCCCTTTCCGCGAGCAGTACTTC.

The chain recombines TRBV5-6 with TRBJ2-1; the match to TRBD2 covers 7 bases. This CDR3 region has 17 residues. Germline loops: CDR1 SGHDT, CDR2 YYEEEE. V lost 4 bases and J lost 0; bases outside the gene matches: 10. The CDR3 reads CASSPSGTMSSYNEQFF. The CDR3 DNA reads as TGTGCCAGCAGCCCCTCCGGGACTATGAGCTCCTACAATGAGCAGTTCTTC.